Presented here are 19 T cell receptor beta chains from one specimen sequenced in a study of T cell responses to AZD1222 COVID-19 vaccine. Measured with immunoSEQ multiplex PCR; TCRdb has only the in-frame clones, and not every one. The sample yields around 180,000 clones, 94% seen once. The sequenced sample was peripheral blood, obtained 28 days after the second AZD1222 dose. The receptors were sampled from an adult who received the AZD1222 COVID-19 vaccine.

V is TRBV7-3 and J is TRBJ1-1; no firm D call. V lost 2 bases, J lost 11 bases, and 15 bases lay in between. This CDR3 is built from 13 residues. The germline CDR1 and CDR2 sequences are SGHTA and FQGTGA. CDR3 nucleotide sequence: TGTGCCAGCAGCTTAGGAATAGGAGGTGGGGCTTTCTTT. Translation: CASSLGIGGGAFF. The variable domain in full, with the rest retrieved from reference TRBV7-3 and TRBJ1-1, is GAGVSQTPSNKVTEKGKYVELRCDPISGHTALYWYRQSLGQGPEFLIYFQGTGAADDSGLPNDRFFAVRPEGSVSTLKIQRTERGDSAVYLCASSLGIGGGAFFGQGTRLTVV.

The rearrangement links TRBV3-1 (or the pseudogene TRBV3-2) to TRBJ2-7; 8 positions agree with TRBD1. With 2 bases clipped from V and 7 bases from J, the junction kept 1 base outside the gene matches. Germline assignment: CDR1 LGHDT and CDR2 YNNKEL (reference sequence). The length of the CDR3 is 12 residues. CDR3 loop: CASSQRDREQYF. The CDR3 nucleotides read TGTGCCAGCAGCCAACGGGACAGGGAGCAGTACTTC.

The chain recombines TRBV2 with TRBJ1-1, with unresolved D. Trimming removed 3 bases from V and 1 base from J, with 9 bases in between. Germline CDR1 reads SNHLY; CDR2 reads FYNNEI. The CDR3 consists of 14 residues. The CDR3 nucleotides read TGTGCCAGCAGTGATCGATCCGCGAACACTGAAGCTTTCTTT. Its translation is CASSDRSANTEAFF.

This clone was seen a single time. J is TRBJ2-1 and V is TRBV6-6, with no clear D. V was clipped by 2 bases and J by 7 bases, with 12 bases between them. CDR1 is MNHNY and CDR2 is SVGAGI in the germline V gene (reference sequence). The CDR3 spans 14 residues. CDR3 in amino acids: CASSYPREINEQFF. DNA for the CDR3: TGTGCCAGCAGTTACCCCCGCGAGATAAATGAGCAGTTCTTC.

This CDR3 reads CASSFSRYGYTF. CDR3 bases: TGTGCCAGCAGTTTCTCCCGTTATGGCTACACCTTC. The V call is TRBV28, the J call TRBJ1-2; D unresolved. CDR3 size: 12 residues. V shed 3 bases and J shed 5 bases, with 7 bases lying between them. Germline CDR1 and CDR2: MDHEN and SYDVKM.

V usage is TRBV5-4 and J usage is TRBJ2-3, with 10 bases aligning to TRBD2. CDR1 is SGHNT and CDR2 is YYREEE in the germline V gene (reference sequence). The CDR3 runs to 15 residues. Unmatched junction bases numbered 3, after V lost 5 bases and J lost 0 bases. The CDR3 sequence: CASRFSGGSTDTQYF. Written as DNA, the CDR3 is TGTGCCAGCAGGTTTAGCGGGGGGAGCACAGATACGCAGTATTTT.

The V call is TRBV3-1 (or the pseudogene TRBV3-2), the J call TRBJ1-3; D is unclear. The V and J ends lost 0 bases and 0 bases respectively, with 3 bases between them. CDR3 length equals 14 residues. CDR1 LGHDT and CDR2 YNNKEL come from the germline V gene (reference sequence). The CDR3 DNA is TGTGCCAGCAGCCAAGACAGCTCTGGAAACACCATATATTTT. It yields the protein CASSQDSSGNTIYF.

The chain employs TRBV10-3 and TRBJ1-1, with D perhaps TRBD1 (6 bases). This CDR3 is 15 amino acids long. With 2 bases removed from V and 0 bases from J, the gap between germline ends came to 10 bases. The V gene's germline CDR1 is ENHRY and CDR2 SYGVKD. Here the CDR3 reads CAISEDRTLNTEAFF. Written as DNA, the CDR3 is TGTGCCATCAGTGAGGACAGGACCTTGAACACTGAAGCTTTCTTT.

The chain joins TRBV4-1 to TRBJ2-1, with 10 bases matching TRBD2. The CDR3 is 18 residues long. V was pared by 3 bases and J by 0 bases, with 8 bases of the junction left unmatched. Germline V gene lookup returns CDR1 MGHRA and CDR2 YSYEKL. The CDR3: CASSHPGTSVHSYNEQFF. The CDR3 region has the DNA TGCGCCAGCAGCCACCCCGGGACTAGCGTTCACTCCTACAATGAGCAGTTCTTC.

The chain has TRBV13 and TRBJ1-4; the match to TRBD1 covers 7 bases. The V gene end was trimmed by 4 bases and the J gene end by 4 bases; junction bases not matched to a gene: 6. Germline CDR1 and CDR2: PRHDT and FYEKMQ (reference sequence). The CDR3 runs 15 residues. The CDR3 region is CASSSRGQINEKLFF. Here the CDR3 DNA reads TGTGCCAGCAGCTCCCGGGGACAGATTAATGAAAAACTGTTTTTT.

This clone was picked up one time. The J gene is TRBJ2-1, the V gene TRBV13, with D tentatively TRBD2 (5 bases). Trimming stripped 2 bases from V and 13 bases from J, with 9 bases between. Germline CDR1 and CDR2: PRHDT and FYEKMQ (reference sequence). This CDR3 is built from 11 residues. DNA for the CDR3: TGTGCCAGCAGCTTACTGCGGGTCCAGTTCTTC. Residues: CASSLLRVQFF.

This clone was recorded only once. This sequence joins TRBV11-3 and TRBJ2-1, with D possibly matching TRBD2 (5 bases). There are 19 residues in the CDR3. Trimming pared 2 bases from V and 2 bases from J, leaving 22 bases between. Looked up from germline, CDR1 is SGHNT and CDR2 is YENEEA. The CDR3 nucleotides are TGTGCCAGCAGCTTATTTGTCGGAAAATACGGAGGCCCCTACAATGAGCAGTTCTTC. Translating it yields CASSLFVGKYGGPYNEQFF.

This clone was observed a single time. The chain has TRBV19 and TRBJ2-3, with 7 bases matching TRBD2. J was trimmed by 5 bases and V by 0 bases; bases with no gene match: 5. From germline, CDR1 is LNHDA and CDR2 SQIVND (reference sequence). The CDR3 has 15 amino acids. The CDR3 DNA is TGTGCCAGTAGTATAGAGGCGGGGGTGATAGATACGCAGTATTTT. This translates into CASSIEAGVIDTQYF. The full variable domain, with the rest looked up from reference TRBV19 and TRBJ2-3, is DGGITQSPKYLFRKEGQNVTLSCEQNLNHDAMYWYRQDPGQGLRLIYYSQIVNDFQKGDIAEGYSVSREKKESFPLTVTSAQKNPTAFYLCASSIEAGVIDTQYFGPGTRLTVL.

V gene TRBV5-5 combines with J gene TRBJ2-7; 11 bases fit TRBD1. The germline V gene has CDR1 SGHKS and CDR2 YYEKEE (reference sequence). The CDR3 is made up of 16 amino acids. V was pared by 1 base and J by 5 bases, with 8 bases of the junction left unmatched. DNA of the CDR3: TGTGCCAGCAGCTTGTCAATAAGGGACAGGGGGAACGAGCAGTACTTC. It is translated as CASSLSIRDRGNEQYF.

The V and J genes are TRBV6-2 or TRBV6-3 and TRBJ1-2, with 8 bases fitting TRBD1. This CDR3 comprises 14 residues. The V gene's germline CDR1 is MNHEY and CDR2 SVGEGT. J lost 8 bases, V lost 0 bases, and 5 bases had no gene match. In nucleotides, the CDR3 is TGTGCCAGCAGTTACTCGGGACAGGCTAAAGGCTACACCTTC. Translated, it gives CASSYSGQAKGYTF.

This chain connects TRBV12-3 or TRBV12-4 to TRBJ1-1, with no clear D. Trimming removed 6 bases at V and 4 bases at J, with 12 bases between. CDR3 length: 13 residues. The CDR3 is CASSLTGSTEAFF. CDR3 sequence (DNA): TGTGCCAGCAGCCTGACGGGGAGCACTGAAGCTTTCTTT.

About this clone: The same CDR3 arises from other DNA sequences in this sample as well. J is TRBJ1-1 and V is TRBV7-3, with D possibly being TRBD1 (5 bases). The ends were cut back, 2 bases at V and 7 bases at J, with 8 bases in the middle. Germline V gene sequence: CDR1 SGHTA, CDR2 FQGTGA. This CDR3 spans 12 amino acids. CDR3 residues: CASSLGQGEAFF. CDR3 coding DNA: TGTGCCAGCAGCTTAGGGCAGGGTGAAGCTTTCTTT.

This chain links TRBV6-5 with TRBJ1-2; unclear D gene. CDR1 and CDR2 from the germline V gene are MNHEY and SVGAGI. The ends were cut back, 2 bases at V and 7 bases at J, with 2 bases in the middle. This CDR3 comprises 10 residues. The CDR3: CASSYVGYTF. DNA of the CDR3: TGTGCCAGCAGTTACGTTGGCTACACCTTC.

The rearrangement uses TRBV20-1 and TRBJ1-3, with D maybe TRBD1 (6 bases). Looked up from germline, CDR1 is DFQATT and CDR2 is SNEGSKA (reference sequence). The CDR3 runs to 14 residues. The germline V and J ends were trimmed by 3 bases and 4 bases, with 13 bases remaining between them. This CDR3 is CSASARGSGNTIYF. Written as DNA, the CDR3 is TGCAGTGCTAGTGCCAGGGGATCCGGAAACACCATATATTTT.